The sequence of this TCR beta chain was determined in a study of PD-1 blockade in classical Hodgkin lymphoma. For the study at large: The study gave patients nivolumab 3 mg/kg intravenously every 2 weeks. Study-level findings and limits: The study found that TCR diversity rose significantly by C4D1 in CD4+ but not CD8+ cells.

TCRdb's copy holds only in-frame clones and misses some; the assay was immunoSEQ multiplex PCR. Of about 32,000 clones in the sample, about four fifths are singletons; the top ten hold about 15%. CDR1 and CDR2 from the germline V gene are MNHEY and SMNVEV (reference sequence). Trimming removed 2 bases at V and 4 bases at J, with 11 bases between. This CDR3 comprises 15 residues. About this clone: Its antigen remains unidentified.

Time point denoted: cycle 4 day 1 (C4D1), after less than 7 weeks of nivolumab. All the patients suffered relapse after autologous stem cell transplantation, and brentuximab vedotin exposure differed. This chain joins TRBV27 and TRBJ2-2; D gene uncertain. The input for sequencing was peripheral blood mononuclear cells (PBMCs), taken before the fourth cycle of nivolumab. This clonotype was obtained from a human donor with classical Hodgkin lymphoma. The CDR3 sequence is CASSLQQNPTGELFF. The CDR3 DNA reads as TGTGCCAGCAGTTTACAACAGAATCCCACCGGGGAGCTGTTTTTT.